This entry features one TCR beta chain sequence. Reverse transcribed after extraction, RNA yielded cDNA as the sequencing template. TCRdb's copy holds only in-frame clones and misses some; the assay was immunoSEQ multiplex PCR. The sample has 150,000 or so clones, around 87% seen once. Treatment: oral pan-JAK inhibitor, 5-10 mg twice daily. This specimen comes from a study of CD8+ T cells in alopecia areata. Study context: The study gave tofacitinib for 6 to 18 months, then 6 months off drug.

There are 19 residues in the CDR3. V lost 5 bases, J lost 0 bases, and 15 bases stayed unmatched. Germline assignment: CDR1 SGHVS and CDR2 FNYEAQ. The clonotype comes from a human donor with alopecia areata. The V gene is TRBV7-6, the J gene TRBJ2-3; 9 nucleotides line up with TRBD2. Sequences were derived from CD8+ T cells sorted from blood, sampled at week 4, from a patient treated with tofacitinib. The CDR3 DNA reads as TGTGCCAGCAGCCCCGAGGGCAGCGGGGGGCCCCTGAGCACAGATACGCAGTATTTT. This codes for CASSPEGSGGPLSTDTQYF. Full variable domain (rest looked up from reference TRBV7-6 and TRBJ2-3): GAGVSQSPRYKVTKRGQDVALRCDPISGHVSLYWYRQALGQGPEFLTYFNYEAQQDKSGLPNDRFSAERPEGSISTLTIQRTEQRDSAMYRCASSPEGSGGPLSTDTQYFGPGTRLTVL.